This T cell receptor (beta chain) was found in a study of T cell repertoires in cytomegalovirus infection (dated by TCRdb to about 2019). About the full investigation: Donor HLA type was relevant to the analysis, because carriage of CMV infection together with the matching HLA type was indicated by public TCR beta signatures.

At the junction V is shortened by 4 bases and J by 1 base; bases outside the gene matches: 5. CDR1 MGHRA and CDR2 YSYEKL were looked up in the germline V gene. The cysteine opens and the phenylalanine closes a CDR3 of 16 amino acids. The kept DNA is CDR3 alone, 48 bases in frame from the first base. Details on this clonotype: Its antigen has not been determined. Base qualities are not provided; no much larger clone lies one nucleotide away.

The sequencing machine was an Illumina HiSeq 1500. TCRdb reran the public reads through fastp at Q25 and MiXCR, keeping productive beta chains. One record per CDR3 amino acid sequence lists the most common genes and DNA. For this sample there are about 130,000 distinct CDR3 sequences; approximately 24% appear just once. Approximately 35% of the sample is taken by the ten largest. Overall results and qualifications from the work: In both this cohort and an independent roughly 330-donor cohort, the cumulative frequency of public TCR beta family members distinguished carriers of CMV infection plus the relevant HLA type. The ex vivo response was dominated by HLA-C-restricted CMV-specific TCR beta clonotypes, and the single most frequent clonotype in two of eight donors was supplied by these HLA-C-restricted clonotypes.

The rearranged chain carries TRBV4-1 and TRBJ2-1; TRBD2 agrees with 9 junctional bases. This TCR derives from a human donor in good health (CMV status not recorded). Some clones in this sample may be carry-over from other donors' samples. Sequencing was done on a sample of PBMCs, sequenced either directly or after in vitro stimulation (not recorded which). The DNA sequence is given as TGCGCCAGCAGCCTAGGGACTAGCAGATCCTACAATGAGCAGTTCTTC. Its protein product is CASSLGTSRSYNEQFF.